The T cell receptor (beta chain) described here comes from a study of cytomegalovirus exposure and HLA in healthy donors. The wider study: A preliminary data release comprised roughly 80 million unique TCRs obtained from HLA-typed donors. The study, taken as a whole, reports: Later analysis suggested most CMV-associated TCR beta chains were HLA-restricted. Accurate prediction of most subjects' HLA-A and HLA-B alleles from TCR beta sequences was reported. It was reported in a later analysis that an Asian-associated ancestry cluster showed fewer N-insertions than the roughly 670-donor mean.

With 60 Vbeta and 13 Jbeta primers, the PCR was carried out. Assay: immunoSEQ multiplex PCR; the TCRdb copy retains only in-frame clones and omits some. This table has 150,000 to 200,000 clones, around 87% appearing once. In regard to this clone: Its antigen is still unknown.

The CDR3 contains 13 residues. Germline CDR1 is LNHDA and CDR2 is SQIVND (reference sequence). Trimming took 5 bases from V and 9 from J; bases not matched to a gene: 8. The sequenced sample consisted of PBMCs. The chain uses TRBV19 and TRBJ1-1; TRBD1 agrees at 8 bases. The receptor comes from a woman under 30 in good health and CMV-seronegative. In nucleotides, the CDR3 is TGTGCCAGTAGTGTGGGGACAGGTATGAAAGCTTTCTTT. Its translation: CASSVGTGMKAFF. Complete variable domain (other parts from reference TRBV19 and TRBJ1-1): DGGITQSPKYLFRKEGQNVTLSCEQNLNHDAMYWYRQDPGQGLRLIYYSQIVNDFQKGDIAEGYSVSREKKESFPLTVTSAQKNPTAFYLCASSVGTGMKAFFGQGTRLTVV.